The T cell receptor beta chain described here comes from a study of cytomegalovirus exposure and HLA in healthy donors. Assay used: immunoSEQ multiplex PCR; TCRdb lists only in-frame clones, some missing. The sample lists about 240,000 clones; 86% were seen once. This clone was found a few times. The germline CDR1 and CDR2 sequences are WNHNN and SYGVQD (reference sequence). CDR3 length: 15 amino acids. Trimming removed 4 bases at V and 5 bases at J, with 17 bases between. This clonotype originated in a woman in her thirties in good health and CMV-seropositive. The chain couples TRBV10-1 to TRBJ1-1, with D tentatively TRBD1 (6 bases). The sample was PBMCs. This chain's CDR3 is CASSATGWGKTEAFF. The CDR3 nucleotides read TGCGCCAGCAGTGCAACAGGGTGGGGGAAAACTGAAGCTTTCTTT.